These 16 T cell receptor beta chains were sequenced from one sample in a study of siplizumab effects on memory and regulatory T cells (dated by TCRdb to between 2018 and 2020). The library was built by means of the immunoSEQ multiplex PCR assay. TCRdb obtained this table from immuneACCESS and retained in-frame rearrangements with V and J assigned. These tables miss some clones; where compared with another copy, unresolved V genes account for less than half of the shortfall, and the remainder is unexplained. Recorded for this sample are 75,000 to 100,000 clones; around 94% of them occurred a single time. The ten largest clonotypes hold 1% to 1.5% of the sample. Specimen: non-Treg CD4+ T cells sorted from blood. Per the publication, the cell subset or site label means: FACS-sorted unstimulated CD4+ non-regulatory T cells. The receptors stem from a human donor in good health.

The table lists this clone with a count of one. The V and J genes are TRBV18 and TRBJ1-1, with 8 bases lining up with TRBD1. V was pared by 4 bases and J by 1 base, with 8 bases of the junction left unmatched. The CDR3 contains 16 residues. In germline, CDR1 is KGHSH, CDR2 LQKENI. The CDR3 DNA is TGTGCCAGCTCACAGCTGCAGGGGGCGCGGAACACTGAAGCTTTCTTT. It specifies CASSQLQGARNTEAFF.

CDR3 in amino acids: CASIEGGPNEQFF. As DNA, the CDR3 is TGTGCCAGCATTGAGGGAGGACCCAATGAGCAGTTCTTC. V is TRBV6-4 and J is TRBJ2-1; D might be TRBD2 (6 bases). The CDR3 contains 13 residues. Looked up from germline, CDR1 is MRHNA and CDR2 is SNTAGT. Between the trimmed V and J ends, which lost 7 bases and 6 bases, there was a span of 13 bases.

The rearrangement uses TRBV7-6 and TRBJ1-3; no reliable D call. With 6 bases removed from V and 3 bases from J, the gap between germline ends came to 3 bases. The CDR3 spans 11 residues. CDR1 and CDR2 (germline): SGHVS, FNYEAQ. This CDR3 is CASSFGNTIYF. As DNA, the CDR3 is TGTGCCAGCAGTTTTGGAAACACCATATATTTT.

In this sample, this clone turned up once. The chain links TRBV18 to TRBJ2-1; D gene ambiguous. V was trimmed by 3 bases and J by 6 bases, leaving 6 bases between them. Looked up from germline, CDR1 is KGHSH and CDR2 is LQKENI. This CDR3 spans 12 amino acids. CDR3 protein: CASSPRSNEQFF. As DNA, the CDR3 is TGTGCCAGCTCACCCCGCAGCAATGAGCAGTTCTTC.

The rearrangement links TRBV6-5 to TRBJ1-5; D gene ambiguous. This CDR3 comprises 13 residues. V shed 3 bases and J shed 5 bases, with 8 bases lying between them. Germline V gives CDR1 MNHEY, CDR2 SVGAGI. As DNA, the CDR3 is TGTGCCAGCAGTTATTCTTCAGATCAGCCCCAGCATTTT. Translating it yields CASSYSSDQPQHF.

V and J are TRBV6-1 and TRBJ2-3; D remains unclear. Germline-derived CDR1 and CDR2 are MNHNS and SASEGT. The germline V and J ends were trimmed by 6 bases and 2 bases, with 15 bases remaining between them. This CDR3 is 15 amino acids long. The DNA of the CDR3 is TGTGCCAGCAGAGCCTCCTATATCCCCACAGATACGCAGTATTTT. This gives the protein CASRASYIPTDTQYF.

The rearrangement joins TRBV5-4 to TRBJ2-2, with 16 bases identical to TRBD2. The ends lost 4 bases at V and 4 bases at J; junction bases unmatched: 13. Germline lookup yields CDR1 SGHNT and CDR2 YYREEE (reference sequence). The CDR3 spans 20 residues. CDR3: CASSPGLAGGGPRGTGELFF. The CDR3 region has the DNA TGTGCCAGCAGCCCGGGACTAGCGGGAGGGGGCCCCCGAGGCACCGGGGAGCTGTTTTTT.

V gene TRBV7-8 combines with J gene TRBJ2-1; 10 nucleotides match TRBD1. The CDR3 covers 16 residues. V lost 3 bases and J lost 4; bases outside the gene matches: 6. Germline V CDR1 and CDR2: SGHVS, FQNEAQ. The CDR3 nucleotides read TGTGCCAGCAGCTTTGCACGGGACAGGGGTTACAATGAGCAGTTCTTC. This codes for CASSFARDRGYNEQFF.

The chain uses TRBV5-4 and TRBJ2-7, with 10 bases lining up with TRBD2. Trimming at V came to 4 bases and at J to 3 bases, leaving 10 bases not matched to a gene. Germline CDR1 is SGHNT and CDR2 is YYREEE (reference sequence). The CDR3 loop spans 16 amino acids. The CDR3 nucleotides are TGTGCCAGCAGCGAGTCCGCGGGACTAGCGCACTACGAGCAGTACTTC. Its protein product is CASSESAGLAHYEQYF.

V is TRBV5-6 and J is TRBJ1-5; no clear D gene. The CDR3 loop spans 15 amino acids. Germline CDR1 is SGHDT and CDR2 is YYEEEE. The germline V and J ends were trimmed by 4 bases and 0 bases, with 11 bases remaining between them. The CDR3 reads CASSGSANSNQPQHF. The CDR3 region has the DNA TGTGCCAGCAGCGGATCAGCTAATAGCAATCAGCCCCAGCATTTT.

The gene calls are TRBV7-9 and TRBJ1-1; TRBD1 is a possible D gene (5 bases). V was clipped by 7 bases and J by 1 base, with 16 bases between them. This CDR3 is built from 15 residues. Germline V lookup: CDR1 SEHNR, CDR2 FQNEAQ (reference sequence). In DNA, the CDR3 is TGTGCCAGCACCCCCAGGGCATCGGGGAACACTGAAGCTTTCTTT. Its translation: CASTPRASGNTEAFF.

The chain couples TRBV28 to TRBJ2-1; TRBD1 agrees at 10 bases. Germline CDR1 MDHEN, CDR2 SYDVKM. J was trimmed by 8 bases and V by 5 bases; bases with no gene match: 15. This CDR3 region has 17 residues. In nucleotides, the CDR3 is TGTGCCAGCAGTCGTCCCGGGACAGGGGTCAAGGCGTATGAGCAGTTCTTC. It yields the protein CASSRPGTGVKAYEQFF.

The CDR3 spells CASSLGRTPGNTIYF. DNA of the CDR3: TGTGCCAGCAGCCTGGGCCGTACGCCTGGAAACACCATATATTTT. This sequence joins TRBV5-8 and TRBJ1-3; no reliable D call. Germline CDR1 and CDR2: SGHTS and YDEGEE. Trimming cost V 4 bases and J 2 bases, with 13 bases left between them. The CDR3 sequence is 15 residues long.

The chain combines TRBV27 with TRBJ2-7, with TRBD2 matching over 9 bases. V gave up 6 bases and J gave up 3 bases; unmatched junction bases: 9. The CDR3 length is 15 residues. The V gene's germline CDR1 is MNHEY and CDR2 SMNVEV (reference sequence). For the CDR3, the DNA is TGTGCCAGCAGAAAGGGGACTAGCAGTTACTACGAGCAGTACTTC. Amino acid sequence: CASRKGTSSYYEQYF.

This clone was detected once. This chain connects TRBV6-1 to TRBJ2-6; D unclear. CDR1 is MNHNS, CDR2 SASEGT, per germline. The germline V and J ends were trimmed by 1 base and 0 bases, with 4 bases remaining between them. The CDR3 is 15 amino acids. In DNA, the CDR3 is TGTGCCAGCAGTGAAGAGAGCTCTGGGGCCAACGTCCTGACTTTC. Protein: CASSEESSGANVLTF.

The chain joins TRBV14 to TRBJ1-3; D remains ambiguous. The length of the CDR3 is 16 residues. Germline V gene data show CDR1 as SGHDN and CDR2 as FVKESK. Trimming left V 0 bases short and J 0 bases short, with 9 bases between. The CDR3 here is CASSQEYRTSGNTIYF. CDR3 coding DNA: TGTGCCAGCAGCCAAGAGTACCGGACCTCTGGAAACACCATATATTTT.